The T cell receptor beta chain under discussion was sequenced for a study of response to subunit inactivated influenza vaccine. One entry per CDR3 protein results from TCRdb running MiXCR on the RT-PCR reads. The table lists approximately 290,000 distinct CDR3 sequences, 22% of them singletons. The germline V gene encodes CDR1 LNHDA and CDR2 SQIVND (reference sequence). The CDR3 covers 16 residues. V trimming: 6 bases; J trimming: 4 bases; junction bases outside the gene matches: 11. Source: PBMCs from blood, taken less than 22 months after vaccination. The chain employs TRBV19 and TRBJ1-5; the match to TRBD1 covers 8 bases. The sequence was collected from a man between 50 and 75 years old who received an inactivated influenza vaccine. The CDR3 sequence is CASSRDAGGLNQPQHF. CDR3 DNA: TGTGCCAGTAGCCGGGACGCAGGGGGCCTAAATCAGCCCCAGCATTTT.